The clone carrying this T cell receptor beta chain was observed a single time. The antigen is unknown. Measured with immunoSEQ multiplex PCR; TCRdb has only the in-frame clones, and not every one. The table shows 100,000 to 150,000 clones, with 80% to 90% occurring only once. The CDR3 loop spans 15 amino acids. CDR1 is SGDLS, CDR2 YYNGEE, per germline. Trimming at V came to 1 base and at J to 5 bases, leaving 6 bases not matched to a gene. These data come from a study of cytomegalovirus exposure and HLA in healthy donors. Study-wide points: Reports showed the classifier diagnosing cytomegalovirus status with high specificity and sensitivity. Through in vitro validation, three CMV-associated chains were shown to be specific for CMV antigens. The study put 150 to 200 TCR beta chains on its list as cytomegalovirus-associated.

The gene calls are TRBV9 and TRBJ1-1; 9 positions match TRBD1. The clonotype originates from a young woman in good health and CMV-seronegative. The specimen was PBMCs. The CDR3: CASSVNTGGFTEAFF. In nucleotides, the CDR3 is TGTGCCAGCAGCGTAAACACAGGGGGCTTTACTGAAGCTTTCTTT.